These T cell receptor beta chains were read from a single sample in a study of blood T cells in healthy people across ages. MiXCR, run by TCRdb on the 5' RACE reads, gives a single entry per CDR3 protein. The data hold some 1,800,000 distinct CDR3 sequences, with around 42% observed a single time. The sample comprised blood. Every receptor here comes from a human donor in good health. Both conserved end residues are part of each CDR3. D genes are given only for firm matches. Not every row has a clone size; where given, it reads once, few, many or a size class.

d_call	v_call	clone_size	j_call	cdr3_aa	cdr3_nt
-	TRBV5-5	-	TRBJ2-3	CASSLDRGTSTDTQYF	TGTGCCAGCAGCTTGGACCGTGGTACTAGCACAGATACGCAGTATTTT
-	TRBV30	-	TRBJ2-3	CAWSVRTGTDTQYF	TGTGCCTGGAGTGTTCGAACGGGGACAGATACGCAGTATTTT
-	TRBV20-1	-	TRBJ1-5	CSARLGQSDQPQHF	TGCAGTGCTAGACTAGGGCAGAGCGATCAGCCCCAGCATTTT
-	TRBV12-3/TRBV12-4	-	TRBJ2-7	CASRGNTYEQYF	TGTGCCAGCCGGGGGAACACCTACGAGCAGTACTTC
TRBD1	TRBV4-2	many	TRBJ2-7	CASSLRQGGTYEQYF	TGTGCCAGCAGCCTACGACAGGGTGGGACCTACGAGCAGTACTTC
-	TRBV7-6	few	TRBJ2-3	CASSRGRGPGDTDTQYF	TGTGCCAGCAGCCGAGGTCGGGGTCCGGGGGACACAGATACGCAGTATTTT
TRBD2	TRBV5-1	few	TRBJ2-1	CASSYRSGGAYNEQFF	TGCGCCAGCAGCTACCGCAGCGGGGGGGCCTACAATGAGCAGTTCTTC
-	TRBV5-1	few	TRBJ2-1	CASRPTMANNNEQFF	TGCGCCAGCAGACCAACTATGGCCAATAACAATGAGCAGTTCTTC
TRBD1	TRBV7-9	-	TRBJ1-1	CASSPKDRPEAFF	TGTGCCAGCAGCCCAAAGGACAGGCCGGAAGCTTTCTTT
-	TRBV5-1	-	TRBJ1-2	CASSLTGSPNYGYTF	TGCGCCAGCAGCTTGACAGGCTCCCCAAACTATGGCTACACCTTC
-	TRBV20-1	-	TRBJ1-2	CSARQVYGYTF	TGCAGTGCTAGACAGGTGTATGGCTACACCTTC
TRBD1	TRBV6-6	few	TRBJ1-6	CASRGRTGESSPLHF	TGTGCCAGCAGGGGGAGGACAGGGGAGAGTTCACCCCTCCACTTT
-	TRBV6-6	-	TRBJ1-1	CASSYSSQPGTEAFF	TGTGCCAGCAGTTACTCAAGCCAGCCCGGCACTGAAGCTTTCTTT
-	TRBV20-1	-	TRBJ1-1	CSASGVMNTEAFF	TGCAGTGCCAGTGGGGTAATGAACACTGAAGCTTTCTTT
-	TRBV29-1	few	TRBJ2-7	CSVSTGRDEQYF	TGCAGCGTTTCGACAGGGAGGGACGAGCAGTACTTC
TRBD2	TRBV3-1	-	TRBJ2-3	CASSLGGSFSDTQYF	TGTGCCAGCAGTTTAGGCGGGAGTTTTTCAGATACGCAGTATTTT
-	TRBV7-2	-	TRBJ1-5	CASSLELLDRQHF	TGTGCCAGCAGCTTAGAACTCCTGGACAGACAGCATTTT
TRBD1	TRBV19	-	TRBJ2-1	CASSITGTGRYNEQFF	TGTGCCAGTAGTATAACAGGGACAGGGCGCTACAATGAGCAGTTCTTC
TRBD2	TRBV6-5	-	TRBJ2-5	CASSPTSGGMEQYF	TGTGCCAGCAGTCCGACTAGCGGGGGAATGGAGCAGTACTTC
-	TRBV30	-	TRBJ1-3	CAWSVHGRNTIYF	TGTGCCTGGAGTGTACATGGGCGAAACACCATATATTTT
TRBD1	TRBV7-2	many	TRBJ2-1	CASSLRGQAYNEQFF	TGTGCCAGCAGCTTAAGGGGGCAGGCCTACAATGAGCAGTTCTTC
-	TRBV7-3	-	TRBJ2-1	CASSPRPGLLLNEQFF	TGTGCCAGCAGCCCGCGACCGGGACTCCTTCTTAATGAGCAGTTCTTC
-	TRBV20-1	-	TRBJ1-5	CSALGVSNQPQHF	TGCAGTGCTCTAGGGGTTAGCAATCAGCCCCAGCATTTT
-	TRBV12-3/TRBV12-4	-	TRBJ2-7	CASGSLELSYEQYF	TGTGCCAGCGGCAGTCTTGAGCTCTCCTACGAGCAGTACTTC
-	TRBV4-1	-	TRBJ1-6	CASSHPRQGTWGSPLHF	TGCGCCAGCAGCCACCCCCGCCAGGGAACCTGGGGTTCACCCCTCCACTTT
-	TRBV7-9	-	TRBJ2-2	CASSDPERRVGELFF	TGTGCCAGCAGCGATCCGGAGCGTCGGGTCGGGGAGCTGTTTTTT
TRBD1	TRBV12-3/TRBV12-4	-	TRBJ2-3	CASSLGLRQGVTDTQYF	TGTGCCAGCAGTTTGGGTTTGAGACAGGGTGTTACAGATACGCAGTATTTT
-	TRBV7-9	-	TRBJ2-1	CAITGTAYNEQFF	TGTGCCATTACCGGGACTGCCTACAATGAGCAGTTCTTC
TRBD1	TRBV5-8	-	TRBJ2-7	CASKSGTVNYEQYF	TGTGCCAGCAAATCCGGGACAGTTAACTACGAGCAGTACTTC